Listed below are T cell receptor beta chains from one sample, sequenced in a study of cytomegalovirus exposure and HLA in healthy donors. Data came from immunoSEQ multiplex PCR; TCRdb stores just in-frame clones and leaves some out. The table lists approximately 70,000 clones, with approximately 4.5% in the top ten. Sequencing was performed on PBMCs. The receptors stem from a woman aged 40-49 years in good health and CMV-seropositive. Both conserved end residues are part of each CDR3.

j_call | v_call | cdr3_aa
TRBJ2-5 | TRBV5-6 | CASSLTREGPSEEQYF
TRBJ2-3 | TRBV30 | CAWSIQDTQYF
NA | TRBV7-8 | CASSLQGLGDEQYF
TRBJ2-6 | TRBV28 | CASSPRTGGRSGANVLTF
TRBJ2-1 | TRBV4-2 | CASRPGLENEQFF
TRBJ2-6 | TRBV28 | CASSPRTGQAGGANVLTF
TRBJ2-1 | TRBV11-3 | CASSLFSGPLDNEQFF
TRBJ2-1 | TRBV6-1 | CASKRGTNSYNEQFF
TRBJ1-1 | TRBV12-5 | CASGLFGGGEAFF
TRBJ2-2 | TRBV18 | CASSPITSGSTGELFF
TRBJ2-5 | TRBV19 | CATSTGGVETQYF
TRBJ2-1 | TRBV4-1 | CASSHKDALERTGHNEQFF
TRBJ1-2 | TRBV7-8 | CASSLNTGTHDGYTF
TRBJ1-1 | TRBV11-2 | CASSLGTGGEAFF
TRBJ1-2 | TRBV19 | CAVLSRAGGYTF
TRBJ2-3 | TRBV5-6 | CASSLAGGARYTQYF
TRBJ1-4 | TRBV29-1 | CSVVRGKLFF
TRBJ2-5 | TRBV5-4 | CASSLVLGGVVKETQYF
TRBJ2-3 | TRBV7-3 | CASSISGEPRTSGAQYF
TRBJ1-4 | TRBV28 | CASSLPGQGNEKLFF
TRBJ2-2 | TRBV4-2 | CASSQVGQREFTGELFF
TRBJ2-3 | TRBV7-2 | CASSSFRLAEGDTQYF
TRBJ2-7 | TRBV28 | CASSSGLFQQYF
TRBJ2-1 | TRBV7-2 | CASSFSGGVYNEQFF
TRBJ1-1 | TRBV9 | CASSVGLGRENTEAFF
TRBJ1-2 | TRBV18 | CASSPDSYYGYTF
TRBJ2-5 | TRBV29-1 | CSVEGLAGAQETQYF
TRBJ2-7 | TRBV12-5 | CASGQLGAAYEQYF
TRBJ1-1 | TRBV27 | CASSSGGRTEAFF
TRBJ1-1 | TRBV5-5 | CASNFLTEAFF
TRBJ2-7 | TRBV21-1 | CASSNPLEEQYF
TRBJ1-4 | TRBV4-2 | CASSLRDATNEKLFF